This TCR beta chain was retrieved from a study of T cell responses to AZD1222 COVID-19 vaccine. Whole-study results and caveats: The donor cohort was predominantly white British with a female majority, and clonal diversity may have been underestimated.

In regard to this clone: The antigen is not known.

Germline V gene sequence: CDR1 MNHEY, CDR2 SVGAGI. Trimming took 2 bases from V and 10 from J, leaving 15 bases between them. This CDR3 contains 15 residues. Sequencing used immunoSEQ multiplex PCR; TCRdb keeps in-frame clones, though not all of them. The sample includes about 140,000 clones, around nine tenths of them seen just once. The source material was peripheral blood, sampled on day 0 of AZD1222 vaccination. The V and J genes are TRBV6-5 and TRBJ1-6, with D unresolved. The source is an adult in good health. Here the CDR3 reads CASSYLGQEPSPLHF. The CDR3 DNA reads TGTGCCAGCAGTTACCTAGGGCAGGAGCCCTCACCCCTCCACTTT.